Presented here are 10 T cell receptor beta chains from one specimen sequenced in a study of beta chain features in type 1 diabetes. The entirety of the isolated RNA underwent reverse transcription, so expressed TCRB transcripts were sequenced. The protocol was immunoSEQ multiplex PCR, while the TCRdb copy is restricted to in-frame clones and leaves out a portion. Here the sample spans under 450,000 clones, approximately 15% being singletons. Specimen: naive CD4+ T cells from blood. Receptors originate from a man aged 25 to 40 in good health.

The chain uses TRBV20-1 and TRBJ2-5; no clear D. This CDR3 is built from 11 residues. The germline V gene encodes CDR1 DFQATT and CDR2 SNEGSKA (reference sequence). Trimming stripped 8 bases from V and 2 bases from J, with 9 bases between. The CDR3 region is CSPKAQETQYF. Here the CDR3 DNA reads TGCAGTCCAAAGGCGCAAGAGACCCAGTACTTC.

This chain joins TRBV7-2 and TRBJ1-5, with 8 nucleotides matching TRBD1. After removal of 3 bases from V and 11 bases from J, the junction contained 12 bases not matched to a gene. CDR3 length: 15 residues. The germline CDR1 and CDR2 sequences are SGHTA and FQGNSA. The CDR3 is CASSLQAGGGRAQHF. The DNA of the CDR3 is TGTGCCAGCAGCTTGCAGGCAGGGGGCGGCCGGGCCCAGCATTTT.

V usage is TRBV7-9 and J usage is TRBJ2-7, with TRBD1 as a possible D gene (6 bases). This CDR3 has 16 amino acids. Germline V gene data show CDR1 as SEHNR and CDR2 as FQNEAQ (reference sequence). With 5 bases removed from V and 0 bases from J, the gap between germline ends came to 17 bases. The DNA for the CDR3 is TGTGCCAGCAGCCACCTACAGGGCCCTAGCTCCTACGAGCAGTACTTC. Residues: CASSHLQGPSSYEQYF.

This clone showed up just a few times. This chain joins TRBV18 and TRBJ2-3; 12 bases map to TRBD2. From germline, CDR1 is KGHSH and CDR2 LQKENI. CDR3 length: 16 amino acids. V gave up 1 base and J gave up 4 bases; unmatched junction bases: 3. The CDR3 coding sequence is TGTGCCAGCTCACCACTCGCTAGCGGGGGGGCAGATACGCAGTATTTT. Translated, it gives CASSPLASGGADTQYF.

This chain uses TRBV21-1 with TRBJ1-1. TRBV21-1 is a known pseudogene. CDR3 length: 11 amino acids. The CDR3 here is CASSKAPGIFF. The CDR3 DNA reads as TGTGCCAGCAGCAAAGCGCCTGGGATTTTCTTT.

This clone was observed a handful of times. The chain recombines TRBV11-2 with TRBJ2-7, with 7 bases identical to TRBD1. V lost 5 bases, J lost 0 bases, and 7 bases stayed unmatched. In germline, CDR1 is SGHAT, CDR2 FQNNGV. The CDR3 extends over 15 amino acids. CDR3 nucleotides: TGTGCCAGCAGCGAACGACAGGGTCTCTCCTACGAGCAGTACGTC. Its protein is CASSERQGLSYEQYV.

CDR3 DNA sequence: TGCGCCAGCAGCCAAGATAGAGCGGGAGGACTAACTGGGAATGAGCAGTTCTTC. This sequence encodes CASSQDRAGGLTGNEQFF. This chain connects TRBV4-3 to TRBJ2-1; 9 bases fit TRBD2. V shed 0 bases, J shed 7 bases, and the junction held 13 bases outside the gene matches. The CDR3 sequence is 18 residues long. Germline CDR1 LGHNA, CDR2 YSLEER.

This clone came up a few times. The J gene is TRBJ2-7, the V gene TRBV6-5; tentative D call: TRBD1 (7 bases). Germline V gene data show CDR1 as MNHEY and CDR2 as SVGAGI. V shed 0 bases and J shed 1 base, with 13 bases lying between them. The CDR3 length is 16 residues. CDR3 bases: TGTGCCAGCAGTTACTCGGCGGGACAGCCGTCCTACGAGCAGTACGTC. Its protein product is CASSYSAGQPSYEQYV.

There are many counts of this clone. This CDR3 is CASSLVRSETQYF. As DNA, the CDR3 is TGTGCCAGCAGCTTGGTTCGGTCGGAGACCCAGTACTTC. J is TRBJ2-5 and V is TRBV7-9, with D unclear. Trimming pared 3 bases from V and 5 bases from J, leaving 10 bases between. CDR1 and CDR2 (germline): SEHNR, FQNEAQ (reference sequence). The CDR3 is 13 residues long.

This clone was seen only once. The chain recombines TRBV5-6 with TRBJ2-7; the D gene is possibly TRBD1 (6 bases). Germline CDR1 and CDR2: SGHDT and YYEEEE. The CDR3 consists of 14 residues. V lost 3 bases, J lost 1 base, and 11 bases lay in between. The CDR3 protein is CASSSGTPSYEQYV. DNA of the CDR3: TGTGCCAGCAGCTCAGGGACACCTTCCTACGAGCAGTACGTC.